This T cell receptor beta chain was sequenced in a study of OX40 agonist ivuxolimab in advanced cancers. This CDR3 region has 15 residues. The junction had 11 bases not matched to a gene; V was cut back by 8 bases and J by 4 bases. CDR1 and CDR2 (germline): SGHTA, FQGNSA. General study findings and limits: On average, a greater number of expanded clones characterised CD8+ T cells relative to CD4+.

Systemic immunosuppression or a history of autoimmune disease excluded patients. Assay used: immunoSEQ multiplex PCR; TCRdb lists only in-frame clones, some missing. The profile shows fewer than 80,000 clones, about 86% of them singletons. Of note for this clone: Its antigen is not identified.

This TCR was recovered from an adult with an advanced solid tumor such as melanoma, head and neck, liver or kidney cancer. The chain uses TRBV7-2 and TRBJ1-5, with 7 bases matching TRBD1. Material: CD4+ or CD8+ T cells sorted from blood, obtained in a trial of the OX40 agonist ivuxolimab. Written as DNA, the CDR3 is TGTGCCAGCGCATTCACAGGGGTTTCAAATCAGCCCCAGCATTTT. Translation: CASAFTGVSNQPQHF.